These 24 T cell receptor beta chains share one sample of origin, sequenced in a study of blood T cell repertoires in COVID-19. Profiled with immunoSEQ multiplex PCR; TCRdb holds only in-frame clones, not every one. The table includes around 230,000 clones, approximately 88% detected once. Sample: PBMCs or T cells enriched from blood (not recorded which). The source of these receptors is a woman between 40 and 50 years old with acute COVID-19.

This CDR3 is CASSRGTPGLAGNEQFF. The CDR3 DNA is TGTGCCAGCAGCCGTGGGACACCGGGACTAGCGGGCAATGAGCAGTTCTTC. The chain joins TRBV7-8 to TRBJ2-1, with 12 bases aligning to TRBD2. The CDR3 runs to 17 residues. The germline gives CDR1 SGHVS, CDR2 FQNEAQ. The ends lost 5 bases at V and 6 bases at J; junction bases unmatched: 11.

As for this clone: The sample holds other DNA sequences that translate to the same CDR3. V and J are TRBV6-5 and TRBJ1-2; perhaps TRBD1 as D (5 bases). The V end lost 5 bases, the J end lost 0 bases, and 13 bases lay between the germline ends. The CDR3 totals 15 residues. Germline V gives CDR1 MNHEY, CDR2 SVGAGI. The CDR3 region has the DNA TGTGCCAGCAGTCCGGGGGGGGGAGCTAACTATGGCTACACCTTC. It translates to CASSPGGGANYGYTF.

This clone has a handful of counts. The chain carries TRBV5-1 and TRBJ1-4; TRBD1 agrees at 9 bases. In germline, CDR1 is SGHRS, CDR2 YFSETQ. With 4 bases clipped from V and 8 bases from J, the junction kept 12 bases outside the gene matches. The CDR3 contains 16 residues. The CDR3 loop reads CASSMGPTGGSEKLFF. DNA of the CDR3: TGCGCCAGCAGCATGGGGCCGACAGGGGGAAGCGAAAAACTGTTTTTT.

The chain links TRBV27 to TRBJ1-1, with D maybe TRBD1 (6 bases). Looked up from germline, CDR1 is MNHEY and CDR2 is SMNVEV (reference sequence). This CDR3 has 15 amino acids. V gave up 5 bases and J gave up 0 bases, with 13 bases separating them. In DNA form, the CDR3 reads TGTGCCAGCAGTCCCCCCAGGGGAATGAACACTGAAGCTTTCTTT. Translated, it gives CASSPPRGMNTEAFF.

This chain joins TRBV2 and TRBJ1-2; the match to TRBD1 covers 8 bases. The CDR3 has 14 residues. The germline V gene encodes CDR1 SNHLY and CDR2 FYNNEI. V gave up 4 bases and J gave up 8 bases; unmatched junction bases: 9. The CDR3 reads CASSADRELQGYTF. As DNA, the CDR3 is TGTGCCAGCAGTGCGGACAGGGAGCTGCAGGGCTACACCTTC. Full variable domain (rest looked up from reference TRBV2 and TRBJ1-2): EPEVTQTPSHQVTQMGQEVILRCVPISNHLYFYWYRQILGQKVEFLVSFYNNEISEKSEIFDDQFSVERPDGSNFTLKIRSTKLEDSAMYFCASSADRELQGYTFGSGTRLTVV.

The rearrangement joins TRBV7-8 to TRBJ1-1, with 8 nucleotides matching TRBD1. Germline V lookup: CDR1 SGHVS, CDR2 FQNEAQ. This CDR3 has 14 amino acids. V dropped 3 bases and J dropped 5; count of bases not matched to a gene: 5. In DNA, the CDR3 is TGTGCCAGCAGCTTTGGGACAGGACGAACTGAAGCTTTCTTT. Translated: CASSFGTGRTEAFF.

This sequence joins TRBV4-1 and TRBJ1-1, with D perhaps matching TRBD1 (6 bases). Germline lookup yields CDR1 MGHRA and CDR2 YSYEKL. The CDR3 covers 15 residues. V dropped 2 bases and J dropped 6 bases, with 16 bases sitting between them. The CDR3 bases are TGCGCCAGCAGCCAACTGACAGGTATGGGCGCTGAAGCTTTCTTT. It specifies CASSQLTGMGAEAFF.

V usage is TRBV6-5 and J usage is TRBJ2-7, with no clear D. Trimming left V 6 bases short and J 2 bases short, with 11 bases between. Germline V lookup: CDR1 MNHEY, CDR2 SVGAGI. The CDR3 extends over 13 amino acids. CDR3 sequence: CASRHDTTYEQYF. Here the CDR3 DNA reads TGTGCCAGCAGACACGACACAACCTACGAGCAGTACTTC.

CDR3 sequence reads: CASSSGTANGYTF. The DNA for the CDR3 is TGTGCCAGCAGCTCCGGGACAGCGAACGGCTACACCTTC. The V gene is TRBV11-3, the J gene TRBJ1-2; TRBD1 agrees at 7 bases. Germline CDR1 reads SGHNT; CDR2 reads YENEEA. V gave up 4 bases and J gave up 8 bases; unmatched junction bases: 7. CDR3 length: 13 amino acids.

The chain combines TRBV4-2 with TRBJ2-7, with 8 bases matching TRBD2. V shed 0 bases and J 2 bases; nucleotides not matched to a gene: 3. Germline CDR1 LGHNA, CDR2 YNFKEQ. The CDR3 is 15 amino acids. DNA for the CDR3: TGTGCCAGCAGCCAAGATAGCGGGGCGGCCTACGAGCAGTACTTC. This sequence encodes CASSQDSGAAYEQYF.

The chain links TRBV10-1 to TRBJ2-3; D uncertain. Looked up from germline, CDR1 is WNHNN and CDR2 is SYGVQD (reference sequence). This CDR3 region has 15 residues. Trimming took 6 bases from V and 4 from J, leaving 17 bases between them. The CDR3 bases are TGCGCCAGCAGCTATCTCCGAGGTTCGGCAGATACGCAGTATTTT. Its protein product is CASSYLRGSADTQYF.

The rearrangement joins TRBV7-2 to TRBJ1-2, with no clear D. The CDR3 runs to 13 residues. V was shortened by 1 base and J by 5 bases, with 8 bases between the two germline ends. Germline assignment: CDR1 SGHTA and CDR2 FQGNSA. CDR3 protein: CASSLGSRYGYTF. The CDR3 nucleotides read TGTGCCAGCAGCTTAGGGTCCCGGTATGGCTACACCTTC.

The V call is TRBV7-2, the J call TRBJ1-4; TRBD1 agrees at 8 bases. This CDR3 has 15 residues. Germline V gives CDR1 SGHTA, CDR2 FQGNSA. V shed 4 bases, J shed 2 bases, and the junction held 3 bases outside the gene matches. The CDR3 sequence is CASSSDRGTNEKLFF. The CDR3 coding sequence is TGTGCCAGCAGCTCCGACAGGGGCACTAATGAAAAACTGTTTTTT.

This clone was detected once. The DNA of the CDR3 is TGTGCCTTCAGGGATGAGGACACTGAAGCTTTCTTT. Protein sequence: CAFRDEDTEAFF. V and J are TRBV30 and TRBJ1-1, with TRBD1 as a possible D gene (5 bases). In germline, CDR1 is GTSNPN, CDR2 SVGIG (reference sequence). The ends were cut back, 7 bases at V and 3 bases at J, with 12 bases in the middle. The CDR3 loop spans 12 amino acids.

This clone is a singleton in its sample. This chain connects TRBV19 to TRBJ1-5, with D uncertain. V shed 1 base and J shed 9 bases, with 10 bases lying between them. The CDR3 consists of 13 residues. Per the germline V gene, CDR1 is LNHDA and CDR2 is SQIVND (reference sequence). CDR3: CASSIASFGPQHF. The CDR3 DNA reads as TGTGCCAGTAGTATAGCGAGTTTCGGGCCCCAGCATTTT.

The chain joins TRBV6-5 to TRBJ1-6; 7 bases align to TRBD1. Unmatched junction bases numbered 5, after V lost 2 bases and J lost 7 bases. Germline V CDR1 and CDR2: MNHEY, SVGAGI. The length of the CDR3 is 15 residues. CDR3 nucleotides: TGTGCCAGCAGTTACAAAGGACAGGAGAATTCACCCCTCCACTTT. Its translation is CASSYKGQENSPLHF.

CDR3 nucleotides: TGTGCCTGGGCCAAAGAGGGACTAAACTATGGCTACACCTTC. Its translation is CAWAKEGLNYGYTF. The gene calls are TRBV30 and TRBJ1-2; a possible D gene is TRBD1 (5 bases). The CDR3 is 14 amino acids. V was shortened by 5 bases and J by 2 bases, with 15 bases between the two germline ends. CDR1 and CDR2 from the germline V gene are GTSNPN and SVGIG (reference sequence).

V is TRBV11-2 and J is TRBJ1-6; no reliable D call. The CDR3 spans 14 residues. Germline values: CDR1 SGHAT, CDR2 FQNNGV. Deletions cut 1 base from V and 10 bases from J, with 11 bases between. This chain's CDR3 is CASSLVPRGSPLHF. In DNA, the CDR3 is TGTGCCAGCAGCTTAGTCCCCCGCGGGTCACCCCTCCACTTT.

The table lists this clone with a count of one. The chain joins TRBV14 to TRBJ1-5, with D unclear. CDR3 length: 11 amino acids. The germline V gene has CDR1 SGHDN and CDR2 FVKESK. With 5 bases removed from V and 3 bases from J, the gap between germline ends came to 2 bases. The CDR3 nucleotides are TGTGCCAGCAGCTACAATCAGCCCCAGCATTTT. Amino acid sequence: CASSYNQPQHF.

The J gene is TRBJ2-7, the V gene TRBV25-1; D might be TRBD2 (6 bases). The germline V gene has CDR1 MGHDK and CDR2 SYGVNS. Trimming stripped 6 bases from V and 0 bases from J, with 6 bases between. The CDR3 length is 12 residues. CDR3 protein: CASRGLSYEQYF. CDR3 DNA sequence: TGTGCCAGCAGGGGACTCTCCTACGAGCAGTACTTC.

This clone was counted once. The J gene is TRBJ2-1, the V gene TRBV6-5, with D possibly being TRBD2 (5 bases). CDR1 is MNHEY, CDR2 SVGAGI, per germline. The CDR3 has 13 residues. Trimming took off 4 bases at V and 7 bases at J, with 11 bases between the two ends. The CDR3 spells CASSSSNRNEQFF. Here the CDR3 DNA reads TGTGCCAGCAGTTCTAGCAATCGGAATGAGCAGTTCTTC.

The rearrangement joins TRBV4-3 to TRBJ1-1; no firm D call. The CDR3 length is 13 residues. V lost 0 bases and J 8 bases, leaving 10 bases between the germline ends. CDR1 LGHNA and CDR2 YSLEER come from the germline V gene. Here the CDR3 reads CASSQDESSEAFF. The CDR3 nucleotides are TGCGCCAGCAGCCAAGATGAGAGTTCCGAAGCTTTCTTT.

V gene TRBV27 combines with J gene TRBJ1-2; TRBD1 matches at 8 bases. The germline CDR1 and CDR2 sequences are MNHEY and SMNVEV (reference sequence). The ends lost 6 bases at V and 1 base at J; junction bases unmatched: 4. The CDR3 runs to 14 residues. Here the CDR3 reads CASSLQGGNYGYTF. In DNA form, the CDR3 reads TGTGCCAGCAGCCTACAGGGGGGTAACTATGGCTACACCTTC.

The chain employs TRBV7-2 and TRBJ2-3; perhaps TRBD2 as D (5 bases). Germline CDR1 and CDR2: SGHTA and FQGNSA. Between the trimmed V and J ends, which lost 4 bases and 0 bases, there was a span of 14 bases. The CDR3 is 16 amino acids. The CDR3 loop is CASSSHREVSTDTQYF. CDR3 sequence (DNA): TGTGCCAGCAGCTCCCACCGGGAAGTAAGCACAGATACGCAGTATTTT.